This T cell receptor (beta chain) is from a study of T-cell reconstitution after alpha-beta-depleted transplantation in children. Unique molecular identifiers were incorporated when the TCRbeta library was constructed. TCRdb itself ran the PCR reads through MiXCR, one entry per CDR3 protein. The sample shows more than 200,000 distinct CDR3 sequences, roughly 8.1% of them seen only once. Study-wide points: Surviving thymic progenitors and recipient T cells were the source of high TCRbeta diversity at day 60 in some patients. Expanded clones from the graft, numbering several hundred, reportedly supplied alpha-beta T cells about two months after transplant.

A note on this clonotype: Its cognate antigen is unknown.

CDR3 size: 10 residues. Trimming stripped 10 bases from V and 4 bases from J, with 7 bases between. Per germline, CDR1 LNHDA and CDR2 SQIVND (reference sequence). This sequence originates from a male patient aged 2 to 9 who had a stem cell transplant for acute myeloid leukemia, so the T cells may come from the graft donor. V is TRBV19 and J is TRBJ1-1; D gene uncertain. The sequencing here drew on PBMCs, mostly from graft donor cells, taken 360 days after TCRalphabeta/CD19-depleted stem cell transplant. In DNA form, the CDR3 reads TGTGCCACCGGTGTCACTGAAGCTTTCTTT. It translates to CATGVTEAFF.